This TCR beta chain was found in a study of T cell responses to AZD1222 COVID-19 vaccine. Study-wide points: White British donors predominated, females outnumbered males, and clonal diversity was possibly underestimated. Repertoires were obtained solely post-peak T cell response.

Method: immunoSEQ multiplex PCR; TCRdb's copy keeps in-frame clones and lacks some. The data hold roughly 71,000 clones, with 85% observed a single time. About this clone: Its antigen is undetermined.

CDR1 is SGHAT and CDR2 is FQDESV in the germline V gene (reference sequence). V lost 6 bases and J 4 bases, leaving 15 bases between the germline ends. This CDR3 region has 14 residues. This sequence joins TRBV11-1 and TRBJ1-1, with D perhaps TRBD1 (6 bases). The material was peripheral blood, obtained on day 0 of AZD1222 vaccination. This receptor was identified in an adult in good health. The CDR3 bases are TGTGCCAGCAGGATTCACAGGGAGGGCACTGAAGCTTTCTTT. Amino acids: CASRIHREGTEAFF.